This T cell receptor (beta chain) was captured in a study of blood T cells in healthy people across ages. The use of a sample-barcoded 5' primer and a J-beta primer mix characterized a second PCR of roughly 7 to 11 cycles. Each CDR3 protein gets one entry after TCRdb re-called the 5' RACE reads with MiXCR. The table includes fewer than 1 million distinct CDR3 sequences, around 43% detected once. With V trimmed by 7 bases and J by 7 bases, 7 bases remained unmatched. Germline loops: CDR1 SGHRS, CDR2 YFSETQ. The CDR3 has 13 residues. The clonotype comes from a man aged 60 to 75 in good health. The chain recombines TRBV5-1 with TRBJ1-2; 10 bases map to TRBD1. The sample taken for sequencing was blood. As DNA, the CDR3 is TGCGCCAGCGCCCCCGGACAGGGGGGTGGCTACACCTTC. This sequence encodes CASAPGQGGGYTF. The variable domain in full, completed from reference TRBV5-1 and TRBJ1-2, reads KAGVTQTPRYLIKTRGQQVTLSCSPISGHRSVSWYQQTPGQGLQFLFEYFSETQRNKGNFPGRFSGRQFSNSRSEMNVSTLELGDSALYLCASAPGQGGGYTFGSGTRLTVV.